The 25 T cell receptor beta chains below were found in one sample sequenced in a study of T cells in Graves' hyperthyroidism and ophthalmopathy. TCR beta CDR3 sequences were amplified from RNA transcripts. A set of HTBI primers served as the primers for a first-round RT-PCR of the TCR CDR3. MiXCR, run by TCRdb on the multiplex PCR reads, gives a single entry per CDR3 protein. The sample lists nearly 750,000 distinct CDR3 sequences, 30% to 40% occurring once. The sample comprised blood. Every receptor here comes from a woman aged 40 to 49 with Graves' hyperthyroidism.

This sequence joins TRBV7-8 and TRBJ1-6; no clear D. Trimming pared 1 base from V and 5 bases from J, leaving 9 bases between. From germline, CDR1 is SGHVS and CDR2 FQNEAQ. The CDR3 has 15 residues. CDR3 coding DNA: TGTGCCAGCAGCTTAGTTAGAGGGAATAATTCACCCCTCCACTTT. Translation gives CASSLVRGNNSPLHF.

For this clonotype: Being one base from a much bigger clone, this may be a read error. Here the CDR3 omits its conserved ending phenylalanine or tryptophan, so a read error is the likely source. This sequence joins TRBV19 and TRBJ1-1; the D gene is possibly TRBD1 (5 bases). The germline CDR1 and CDR2 sequences are LNHDA and SQIVND (reference sequence). V was trimmed by 9 bases and J by 6 bases, leaving 17 bases between them. This CDR3 is 13 amino acids long. In DNA form, the CDR3 reads TGTGCCAGGATGGGACCTCCGGTAGCTGAAGCTTTCTCT. It codes for CARMGPPVAEAFS.

The chain combines TRBV12-3 or TRBV12-4 with TRBJ1-1; D unresolved. V was shortened by 7 bases and J by 0 bases, with 18 bases between the two germline ends. This CDR3 comprises 16 residues. The CDR3, as DNA: TGTGCCAGCACCGCCAACCCAGTCAGTATGAACACTGAAGCTTTCTTT. It specifies CASTANPVSMNTEAFF.

Comments on this clonotype: An end of the junction differs from the germline gene, which may be a read error. The rearrangement uses TRBV5-1 and TRBJ1-1; D uncertain. The CDR3 consists of 14 residues. CDR1 SGHRS and CDR2 YFSETQ come from the germline V gene. This CDR3 is CASSLETPNTVAFF. The CDR3 nucleotides are TGCGCCAGCAGCTTGGAGACACCCAACACTGTAGCTTTCTTT.

This clonotype has at least ten counts. The V call is TRBV7-2, the J call TRBJ1-2; D not certain. The V end was cut by 4 bases, the J end by 7 bases, with 13 bases between. Germline loops: CDR1 SGHTA, CDR2 FQGNSA. This CDR3 region has 13 residues. The CDR3 is CASSSRFNAGYTF. The CDR3 nucleotides read TGTGCCAGCAGCTCGAGGTTTAATGCTGGCTACACCTTC.

On this clonotype itself: A much more abundant neighbour one base away suggests this may be a read error. The chain combines TRBV7-3 with TRBJ1-4; no clear D gene. Germline CDR1 reads SGHTA; CDR2 reads FQGTGA. Trimming cost V 8 bases and J 7 bases, with 11 bases left between them. There are 12 residues in the CDR3. The CDR3 DNA is TGTGCCAGCCAGCGGGCTAGTGAAAAACTGTTTTTT. Amino acid sequence: CASQRASEKLFF.

CDR3 nucleotides: TGCAGTGCTCGACGGGCAGGATCCTACGAGCAGTACTTC. Translation gives CSARRAGSYEQYF. The genes are TRBV20-1 and TRBJ2-7; D not resolved. The CDR3 totals 13 residues. The ends were cut back, 5 bases at V and 1 base at J, with 12 bases in the middle. CDR1 is DFQATT, CDR2 SNEGSKA, per germline (reference sequence).

The chain has TRBV7-6 and TRBJ1-3, with D unclear. Germline CDR1 SGHVS, CDR2 FNYEAQ. The CDR3 extends over 14 amino acids. Trimming cost V 1 base and J 0 bases, with 4 bases left between them. Here the CDR3 DNA reads TGTGCCAGCAGCTTAGAAGCCTCTGGAAACACCATATATTTT. Its translation: CASSLEASGNTIYF.

This clonotype has at least ten counts. The CDR3 DNA is TGCAGCGTTGAGTTTCGGGACTACGAGCAGTACTTC. This encodes CSVEFRDYEQYF. This chain uses TRBV29-1 with TRBJ2-7, with a possible D match to TRBD2 (5 bases). With 3 bases removed from V and 3 bases from J, the gap between germline ends came to 9 bases. CDR1 is SQVTM and CDR2 is ANQGSEA in the germline V gene. The length of the CDR3 is 12 residues.

V gene TRBV12-3 or TRBV12-4 combines with J gene TRBJ2-7; weak D call: TRBD1 (5 bases). The CDR3 extends over 15 amino acids. Trimming stripped 3 bases from V and 0 bases from J, with 12 bases between. The CDR3 sequence is CASSFRGPFSYEQYF. CDR3 in DNA: TGTGCCAGCAGTTTTAGGGGCCCCTTCTCCTACGAGCAGTACTTC.

A word on this clonotype: This sequence may be a read error, since a much larger clone differs from it by one base. V gene TRBV12-3 or TRBV12-4 combines with J gene TRBJ1-5; 8 nucleotides match TRBD1. There are 14 residues in the CDR3. The CDR3 DNA reads as TGTGCCAGCAGTGCCGCAGGGGGCAATCAGCTCCAGCATTTT. It encodes CASSAAGGNQLQHF.

This rearrangement joins TRBV20-1 to TRBJ2-7; D is possibly TRBD1 or TRBD2 (6 bases each). The CDR3 has 16 residues. Germline V lookup: CDR1 DFQATT, CDR2 SNEGSKA (reference sequence). The V gene lost 1 base and the J gene lost 0 bases, with 16 bases spanning the gap. The DNA of the CDR3 is TGCAGTGCTAGAGCCCCCCGGGGGCTACCCTCCTACGAGCAGTACTTC. Its protein is CSARAPRGLPSYEQYF.

The chain combines TRBV9 with TRBJ1-4; D call uncertain. CDR1 and CDR2 from the germline V gene are SGDLS and YYNGEE. Trimming stripped 0 bases from V and 0 bases from J, with 12 bases between. This CDR3 is 17 amino acids long. The CDR3, as DNA: TGTGCCAGCAGCGTAGGGGCAGGTGTGGCAACTAATGAAAAACTGTTTTTT. This translates into CASSVGAGVATNEKLFF.

This clonotype was seen once. It may be a read error: a sequence one base away is much more abundant. The chain couples TRBV6-5 to TRBJ2-7; D uncertain. The CDR3 runs 14 residues. Trimming took off 4 bases at V and 0 bases at J, with 10 bases between the two ends. Germline assignment: CDR1 MNHEY and CDR2 SVGAGI. CDR3 nucleotides: TGTGCCAGCAGTTTCGTCATGGGCTCCTACGAGCAGTACTTC. Translated, it gives CASSFVMGSYEQYF.

The sample holds a few counts of this clonotype. V gene TRBV19 combines with J gene TRBJ1-5; a possible D gene is TRBD1 (5 bases). This CDR3 is 14 amino acids long. Germline V gene data show CDR1 as LNHDA and CDR2 as SQIVND (reference sequence). Trimming removed 1 base at V and 6 bases at J, with 10 bases between. CDR3 region: CASSIGQGAQPQHF. In DNA, the CDR3 is TGTGCCAGTAGTATAGGGCAGGGTGCTCAGCCCCAGCATTTT.

The J gene is TRBJ1-2, the V gene TRBV9, with 10 bases matching TRBD1. The germline gives CDR1 SGDLS, CDR2 YYNGEE. Germline trimming cut 0 bases from V and 6 bases from J; bases unmatched to any gene: 5. This CDR3 spans 15 amino acids. Written as DNA, the CDR3 is TGTGCCAGCAGCGTAGGGACAGGGGGAGGGGATGGCTACACCTTC. It yields the protein CASSVGTGGGDGYTF.

This clonotype was observed many times. V usage is TRBV9 and J usage is TRBJ1-2; D is possibly TRBD1 (5 bases). Germline V gene lookup returns CDR1 SGDLS and CDR2 YYNGEE. This CDR3 contains 14 residues. Trimming stripped 5 bases from V and 4 bases from J, with 15 bases between. CDR3 residues: CASRLGGEGYGYTF. CDR3 sequence (DNA): TGTGCCAGCAGGCTCGGAGGGGAGGGCTATGGCTACACCTTC.

About this clonotype: The CDR3 carries no conserved terminal phenylalanine or tryptophan, so it likely arises from a read error. The chain uses TRBV7-2 and TRBJ2-3, with D possibly TRBD1 on 5 matching bases. The CDR3 runs to 16 residues. Germline lookup yields CDR1 SGHTA and CDR2 FQGNSA. V lost 2 bases and J lost 2, with 14 bases in between. CDR3 in amino acids: CASSLLPWGDTDTQYL. In DNA, the CDR3 is TGTGCCAGCAGCTTACTCCCCTGGGGCGACACAGATACGCAGTATCTT.

This clonotype was seen ten or more times. The genes are TRBV2 and TRBJ2-7, with a weak D call TRBD2 (6 bases). The germline CDR1 and CDR2 sequences are SNHLY and FYNNEI. The length of the CDR3 is 14 residues. V lost 6 bases and J lost 4, with 16 bases in between. The CDR3 bases are TGTGCCAGCAGACGGGACTCACCTATTTACGAGCAGTACTTC. This codes for CASRRDSPIYEQYF.

The chain has TRBV2 and TRBJ1-3; D unclear. The CDR3 runs to 16 residues. The V and J ends lost 6 bases and 0 bases respectively, with 15 bases between them. Per the germline V gene, CDR1 is SNHLY and CDR2 is FYNNEI. The CDR3 nucleotides are TGTGCCAGCAGCCAAGATAACGGATACTCTGGAAACACCATATATTTT. The encoded protein is CASSQDNGYSGNTIYF.

Note on this clonotype: A much larger clone lies one base from this, so it may be a read error. The chain couples TRBV7-2 to TRBJ2-5; D is undetermined. Germline CDR1 and CDR2: SGHTA and FQGNSA. This CDR3 is built from 14 residues. CDR3 coding DNA: TGTGCCAGCAGCTTAGTCTGGGTACAAGAGGCCCAGTACTTC. Its protein product is CASSLVWVQEAQYF.

The V call is TRBV10-3, the J call TRBJ1-1; D is undetermined. Trimming removed 11 bases from V and 1 base from J, with 8 bases in between. There are 11 residues in the CDR3. Germline lookup yields CDR1 ENHRY and CDR2 SYGVKD. CDR3 sequence (DNA): TGTGCCGTAAAAGCGAACACTGAAGCTTTCTTT. It yields the protein CAVKANTEAFF.

On this clonotype itself: A single base separates this from a much larger clone, so it may be a read error. The rearrangement links TRBV12-3 or TRBV12-4 to TRBJ2-6, with D possibly matching TRBD1 (5 bases). The CDR3 covers 13 residues. CDR3 in amino acids: CASTQVGANVPTF. The CDR3 DNA reads TGTGCCAGCACACAGGTTGGGGCCAACGTCCCGACTTTC.

In this sample, this clonotype turned up a few times. The V call is TRBV19, the J call TRBJ1-6; the D is unclear. The length of the CDR3 is 13 residues. Trimming removed 7 bases at V and 6 bases at J, with 10 bases between. The germline gives CDR1 LNHDA, CDR2 SQIVND (reference sequence). CDR3 in amino acids: CASKREGNSPLHF. The CDR3 nucleotides are TGTGCCAGTAAGCGGGAGGGTAATTCACCCCTCCACTTT.

This clonotype was counted ten times or more. The chain employs TRBV19 and TRBJ1-1; a possible D gene is TRBD1 (5 bases). V lost 9 bases and J 11 bases, leaving 25 bases between the germline ends. Germline CDR1 and CDR2: LNHDA and SQIVND (reference sequence). The CDR3 totals 14 residues. This CDR3 reads CASEVLAGPPPAFF. Here the CDR3 DNA reads TGTGCCAGCGAAGTTCTAGCGGGACCTCCTCCCGCTTTCTTT.